This is a list of T cell receptor beta chains from one sample in a study of blood T cell repertoires in COVID-19. Data came from immunoSEQ multiplex PCR; TCRdb stores just in-frame clones and leaves some out. The repertoire includes under 150,000 clones, about four fifths of them detected once, and about 5.8% sits in the top ten. Sequencing was carried out using PBMCs or T cells enriched from blood (not recorded which). The receptors were gathered from a woman aged 45-60 years who had been exposed to COVID-19. Both conserved end residues are part of each CDR3.

TRBJ2-1,TRBV18,CASSPWREGNEQFF
TRBJ2-2,TRBV6-4,CASSDQGTGELFF
TRBJ2-5,TRBV28,CASSFGQGYQETQYF
TRBJ1-4,TRBV5-1,CASSSKIGQGGEKLFF
TRBJ2-1,TRBV4-3,CASSQDIAGGPLYNEQFF
TRBJ2-1,TRBV11-2,CASSLAALAGPYNEQFF
TRBJ1-2,TRBV4-2,CASSQEGRDGYGYTF
TRBJ2-7,TRBV7-2,CASSLAQGYHEQYF
TRBJ1-6,TRBV19,CASSIGISPLHF
TRBJ1-4,TRBV6-2/TRBV6-3,CASSRDRGREKLFF
TRBJ1-4,TRBV21-1,CAIQGAKNEKLFF
TRBJ2-3,TRBV5-8,CASRLKADSEATDTQYF
TRBJ1-1,TRBV19,CASRQLGRGAVNTEAFF
TRBJ2-1,TRBV27,CASSFMGLGVEQFF
TRBJ1-1,TRBV7-2,CASSSRGGPGQGWNTEAFF
TRBJ1-5,TRBV11-2,CASSLGLSNQPQHF
TRBJ1-6,TRBV9,CASSVAQGLTAPLHF
TRBJ2-1,TRBV4-3,CASSQGGGYNEQFF
TRBJ2-7,TRBV19,CATLGTPPSYEQYF
TRBJ1-1,TRBV10-3,CAISDSGTGSLEAFF
TRBJ1-6,TRBV7-3,CASSPQGVNSPLHF
TRBJ1-2,TRBV5-6,CASSLVSRYPNYGYTF
TRBJ2-7,TRBV9,CASSGGGAYEQYF
TRBJ2-7,TRBV15,CATSGRDTFYEQYF
TRBJ2-3,TRBV4-3,CASSQVSTDTQYF
TRBJ2-3,TRBV10-1,CASSRGDTQYF
TRBJ1-1,TRBV27,CASSFPGGTEAFF
TRBJ2-1,TRBV14,CASSHLGLAGAIFYNEQFF
TRBJ1-1,TRBV7-9,CASSLERQGTEAFF
TRBJ2-2,TRBV4-3,CASSQALGVLGGELFF
TRBJ2-5,TRBV7-2,CASSLSRRTGVSAETQYF